What follows are 22 T cell receptor beta chains derived from one specimen sequenced in a study of T-cell reconstitution after alpha-beta-depleted transplantation in children. Unique molecular identifiers were used in preparing the TCRbeta library. TCRdb reprocessed the PCR reads with MiXCR, giving one entry per CDR3 protein. The sample yields roughly 790,000 distinct CDR3 sequences, less than 20% seen once. This material consisted of PBMCs, mostly from graft donor cells, taken 360 days after TCRalphabeta/CD19-depleted stem cell transplant. The source is a male patient younger than 18 who had a stem cell transplant for acute lymphoblastic leukemia, so the T cells may come from the graft donor.

This clonotype occurred a few times. The genes are TRBV10-3 and TRBJ2-7, with D perhaps TRBD1 or TRBD2 (5 bases each). V lost 3 bases, J lost 9 bases, and 15 bases lay in between. The CDR3 totals 13 residues. Looked up from germline, CDR1 is ENHRY and CDR2 is SYGVKD. The DNA of the CDR3 is TGTGCCATCAGTGATTATGGGGGAGAGGGGCAGTACTTC. Amino acid sequence: CAISDYGGEGQYF.

This clonotype was found a few times. This chain links TRBV20-1 with TRBJ2-1; D uncertain. V shed 1 base and J shed 3 bases, with 19 bases lying between them. Germline CDR1 DFQATT, CDR2 SNEGSKA (reference sequence). CDR3 length: 17 amino acids. In nucleotides, the CDR3 is TGCAGTGCTAGAGGGCAATCGCCCACTATTATCTACAATGAGCAGTTCTTC. Translated: CSARGQSPTIIYNEQFF.

The chain couples TRBV10-2 to TRBJ2-5; D is unclear. The length of the CDR3 is 14 residues. The V end lost 7 bases, the J end lost 1 base, and 13 bases lay between the germline ends. Germline assignment: CDR1 WSHSY and CDR2 SAAADI. The CDR3 bases are TGCGCCAGCAAAAGGGAAGGGTCCCAAGAGACCCAGTACTTC. Translated: CASKREGSQETQYF.

The chain employs TRBV5-1 and TRBJ2-7; 7 bases agree with TRBD1. Unmatched junction bases numbered 7, after V lost 4 bases and J lost 0 bases. This CDR3 region has 15 residues. Germline assignment: CDR1 SGHRS and CDR2 YFSETQ. In nucleotides, the CDR3 is TGCGCCAGCAGCCTAAGGACAGGCGACTCCTACGAGCAGTACTTC. Translated: CASSLRTGDSYEQYF.

In this sample, this clonotype turned up many times. The chain is built from TRBV7-2 and TRBJ2-7, with D hard to call. Per germline, CDR1 SGHTA and CDR2 FQGNSA. The CDR3 runs to 12 residues. The V end lost 1 base, the J end lost 3 bases, and 4 bases lay between the germline ends. CDR3 nucleotides: TGTGCCAGCAGCTTAGTGTTCTACGAGCAGTACTTC. Protein: CASSLVFYEQYF. The full variable domain, with the rest looked up from reference TRBV7-2 and TRBJ2-7, is GAGVSQSPSNKVTEKGKDVELRCDPISGHTALYWYRQSLGQGLEFLIYFQGNSAPDKSGLPSDRFSAERTGGSVSTLTIQRTQQEDSAVYLCASSLVFYEQYFGPGTRLTVT.

This clonotype has only a few counts. The chain recombines TRBV29-1 with TRBJ2-2; 9 nucleotides align to TRBD1. The V gene's germline CDR1 is SQVTM and CDR2 ANQGSEA. V was pared by 8 bases and J by 8 bases, with 9 bases of the junction left unmatched. This CDR3 comprises 13 residues. The CDR3 loop reads CSSAGTGSGELFF. In DNA form, the CDR3 reads TGCAGCTCGGCCGGGACAGGGAGTGGGGAGCTGTTTTTT.

This clonotype has more than one count but fewer than ten. The gene calls are TRBV15 and TRBJ2-3, with a weak D call TRBD1 (5 bases). Trimming shortened V by 0 bases and J by 0 bases, and 16 bases separated the two germline ends. The germline V gene encodes CDR1 LNHNV and CDR2 YYDKDF (reference sequence). The CDR3 covers 18 residues. The CDR3 bases are TGTGCCACCAGCAGAGATGCCGAAGCACAGGCTAGCACAGATACGCAGTATTTT. Translated: CATSRDAEAQASTDTQYF.

This chain uses TRBV6-2 or TRBV6-3 with TRBJ2-2, with D possibly called TRBD1 or TRBD2 (6 bases each). The germline gives CDR1 MNHEY, CDR2 SVGEGT. The CDR3 has 16 amino acids. V lost 6 bases and J 7 bases, leaving 21 bases between the germline ends. The CDR3 DNA sequence: TGTGCCAGCAGCTCGGCTATCAGGGGAGGAGGCGGGGAGCTGTTTTTT. This sequence encodes CASSSAIRGGGGELFF.

The chain couples TRBV4-2 to TRBJ1-1; TRBD1 is a possible D gene (5 bases). V was shortened by 4 bases and J by 0 bases, with 12 bases between the two germline ends. This CDR3 region has 15 residues. Germline loops: CDR1 LGHNA, CDR2 YNFKEQ. The CDR3 reads CASSPSLTVNTEAFF. In DNA, the CDR3 is TGTGCCAGCAGCCCTAGCTTGACAGTGAACACTGAAGCTTTCTTT.

This chain joins TRBV9 and TRBJ1-2, with 7 positions matching TRBD1. The CDR3 is made up of 15 amino acids. J was trimmed by 4 bases and V by 0 bases; bases with no gene match: 6. CDR1 is SGDLS and CDR2 is YYNGEE in the germline V gene. CDR3 residues: CASSVGSGGIYGYTF. The CDR3 region has the DNA TGTGCCAGCAGCGTAGGATCAGGGGGGATCTATGGCTACACCTTC.

The gene calls are TRBV2 and TRBJ2-6; D remains ambiguous. This CDR3 is 15 amino acids long. Trimming cost V 3 bases and J 2 bases, with 8 bases left between them. Germline V gene data show CDR1 as SNHLY and CDR2 as FYNNEI. CDR3 sequence: CASSDTAAGANVLTF. The CDR3 DNA follows: TGTGCCAGCAGTGATACGGCGGCTGGGGCCAACGTCCTGACTTTC.

This clonotype was counted at least ten times. The V gene is TRBV5-1, the J gene TRBJ2-6, with D perhaps TRBD2 (6 bases). V gave up 0 bases and J gave up 1 base, with 11 bases separating them. Germline loops: CDR1 SGHRS, CDR2 YFSETQ. The CDR3 totals 17 residues. DNA for the CDR3: TGCGCCAGCAGCTTGGTAGCGGTGATATCTGGGGCCAACGTCCTGACTTTC. Translating gives CASSLVAVISGANVLTF. Full variable domain (rest looked up from reference TRBV5-1 and TRBJ2-6): KAGVTQTPRYLIKTRGQQVTLSCSPISGHRSVSWYQQTPGQGLQFLFEYFSETQRNKGNFPGRFSGRQFSNSRSEMNVSTLELGDSALYLCASSLVAVISGANVLTFGAGSRLTVL.

In its sample, this clonotype was seen a few times. This chain joins TRBV6-1 and TRBJ2-1; maybe TRBD2 (5 bases). CDR3 length equals 11 residues. V lost 9 bases to trimming and J lost 7 bases, with 10 bases between them. Germline CDR1 is MNHNS and CDR2 is SASEGT. The DNA of the CDR3 is TGTGCCAGTCGGACTGTTAATGAGCAGTTCTTC. Protein: CASRTVNEQFF.

This clonotype was observed a handful of times. The rearrangement uses TRBV27 and TRBJ1-1, with 7 bases aligning to TRBD1. Germline V gives CDR1 MNHEY, CDR2 SMNVEV (reference sequence). V trimming: 3 bases; J trimming: 1 base; junction bases outside the gene matches: 5. CDR3 length: 15 amino acids. The CDR3 region has the DNA TGTGCCAGCAGTTTTAGGGGGCTGGGGAACACTGAAGCTTTCTTT. It is translated as CASSFRGLGNTEAFF.

V is TRBV20-1 and J is TRBJ1-2; D is unclear. CDR1 DFQATT and CDR2 SNEGSKA come from the germline V gene (reference sequence). CDR3 length: 14 amino acids. Trimming cost V 3 bases and J 0 bases, with 11 bases left between them. This CDR3 is CSARQEYTNYGYTF. CDR3 sequence (DNA): TGCAGTGCTAGGCAGGAGTATACTAACTATGGCTACACCTTC.

The gene calls are TRBV25-1 and TRBJ2-1; 9 nucleotides agree with TRBD2. The V and J ends lost 4 bases and 0 bases, in that order; junction bases with no gene match: 13. Germline-derived CDR1 and CDR2 are MGHDK and SYGVNS. The CDR3 is 19 amino acids. The CDR3 DNA is TGTGCCAGCAGTGCCAATCACTGGCGGGAGGGCCACTCCTACAATGAGCAGTTCTTC. Its translation: CASSANHWREGHSYNEQFF.

The rearrangement links TRBV9 to TRBJ2-7; possible D gene TRBD2, 6 bases. The CDR3 totals 15 residues. V was cut by 0 bases and J by 5 bases, with 15 bases left in between. CDR1 and CDR2 (germline): SGDLS, YYNGEE. CDR3 amino acids: CASSVVPGSGNEQYF. The CDR3 region has the DNA TGTGCCAGCAGCGTAGTCCCCGGGAGCGGCAACGAGCAGTACTTC. Supplemented by reference TRBV9 and TRBJ2-7, the full variable domain reads DSGVTQTPKHLITATGQRVTLRCSPRSGDLSVYWYQQSLDQGLQFLIQYYNGEERAKGNILERFSAQQFPDLHSELNLSSLELGDSALYFCASSVVPGSGNEQYFGPGTRLTVT.

The sample holds a few counts of this clonotype. This chain links TRBV21-1 with TRBJ2-4; TRBD1, the table's D call, was not compared with the DNA. TRBV21-1 is tagged as a pseudogene. The CDR3 is 13 amino acids. CDR3 protein: CARKGFRVHIQYF. As DNA, the CDR3 is TGTGCCAGAAAGGGTTTCAGGGTTCACATTCAGTACTTC.

This clonotype was seen a few times. The chain uses TRBV29-1 and TRBJ2-1, with TRBD2 matching over 7 bases. The V gene's germline CDR1 is SQVTM and CDR2 ANQGSEA. The ends lost 4 bases at V and 7 bases at J; junction bases unmatched: 7. The CDR3 length is 13 residues. The CDR3 nucleotides are TGCAGCGTTGGGGGGGGGAAGTATAATGAGCAGTTCTTC. This sequence encodes CSVGGGKYNEQFF.

This clonotype was observed a handful of times. The rearrangement links TRBV10-1 to TRBJ2-2; D is uncertain. There are 15 residues in the CDR3. V was clipped by 4 bases and J by 1 base, with 10 bases between them. Per the germline V gene, CDR1 is WNHNN and CDR2 is SYGVQD (reference sequence). The DNA for the CDR3 is TGCGCCAGCAGTGTGGGCTCGTTGAACACCGGGGAGCTGTTTTTT. Amino acid sequence: CASSVGSLNTGELFF.

In this sample, this clonotype turned up many times. This chain links TRBV5-6 with TRBJ2-1, with D perhaps TRBD2 (5 bases). Trimming took off 0 bases at V and 3 bases at J, with 10 bases between the two ends. The length of the CDR3 is 15 residues. From germline, CDR1 is SGHDT and CDR2 YYEEEE. The CDR3 coding sequence is TGTGCCAGCAGCTTGGCTCTTAGCGTCTACAATGAGCAGTTCTTC. As protein: CASSLALSVYNEQFF.

This clonotype has more than one count but fewer than ten. This rearrangement joins TRBV12-3 or TRBV12-4 to TRBJ1-5, with D perhaps matching TRBD1 (5 bases). The V gene lost 5 bases and the J gene lost 4 bases, with 15 bases spanning the gap. The CDR3 has 15 amino acids. The CDR3 region is CASSQYTGRNQPQHF. The CDR3 nucleotides read TGTGCCAGCAGTCAATATACAGGACGGAATCAGCCCCAGCATTTT.